This T cell receptor (beta chain) was sequenced during a study of shared T cell receptors in the human thymus. The method was immunoSEQ multiplex PCR; TCRdb's version includes in-frame clones alone and lacks a portion of them. The data show 720,000 or so clones, approximately 83% seen once. This clone was seen a single time. This CDR3 is 14 amino acids long. Germline assignment: CDR1 SGHAT and CDR2 FQNNGV. V trimming: 5 bases; J trimming: 7 bases; junction bases outside the gene matches: 9. These data are also associated with another study on human thymus T cells. That paper states: Donation was from healthy Finnish infants who were having corrective surgery that addressed congenital heart defects. The study used thymus tissue resected during corrective heart surgery. An apparent bias in V and J gene usage was seen in thymic and blood repertoires.

The sample comprised thymocytes. The V and J genes are TRBV11-2 and TRBJ2-7, with 9 bases matching TRBD1. The TCR comes from a girl less than two years old with a congenital heart defect. CDR3 in amino acids: CASSPGQGWKEQYF. The CDR3 DNA reads TGTGCCAGCAGCCCAGGACAGGGGTGGAAGGAGCAGTACTTC.